This T cell receptor beta chain was sequenced for a study of T cell responses to AZD1222 COVID-19 vaccine (dated by TCRdb to about 2021). For the study in its entirety: TCR sequencing covered roughly 230 trial participants: 200 to 210 given two doses of AZD1222 and about 26 given two doses of MenACWY control vaccine. Trial participants were enrolled by age into subgroups of 18-55, 56-69 and 70-plus years, and 148, 28 and 57 TCR-sequenced participants, respectively, were included in these subgroups.

The CDR3 regions of human TCRbeta chains were subjected to immunosequencing. In the paper's pipeline: Repertoire TCRs were matched against a reference library of SARS-CoV-2-specific TCRs generated with the MIRA antigen-specificity platform. Breadth meant the fraction of unique TCRs that were SARS-CoV-2-associated, whereas depth meant the fraction of total T cells that were SARS-CoV-2-associated. Using the MIRA data, each spike-specific TCR was mapped to the spike region that the TCR reacts to and placed in a CD4 or CD8 class. Log10-transformed breadth and depth values were compared by one-way ANOVA with Sidak's multiple comparisons tests. TCRdb holds this immuneACCESS table with in-frame rearrangements only. Some clones are missing; in checked studies, unresolved V genes explain under half, and the rest has no known cause. The V and J calls and clone size were taken over from that table, and D and trimming were inferred from the DNA. Within this sample are 80,000 to 100,000 clones, with 70% to 90% of them counted one time only. The top ten clones comprise approximately 10% of the sample.

The time point label for this specimen denotes: about 28 days (+/-7) after the second vaccine dose. AZD1222 recipients with second doses at about 4 weeks or about 12 weeks were pooled, because spike-specific TCR depth and breadth did not differ between schedules. The vaccinee samples were drawn from two UK trials, COV001 and COV002, one of which was a single-blind randomized controlled phase 2/3 trial testing AZD1222 (ChAdOx1 nCoV-19) in healthy adults. For TCRbeta chain sequencing, PBMC samples were collected from trial participants at day 0 and at day 28 after the second dose. Results and caveats for the whole study, not just this receptor: In the small 56-69-year group, the increase in depth fell short of significance, most likely because of low power. Nearly half of unique spike-specific TCRs reportedly recognized epitopes outside regions mutated in the B.1.351 and B.1.1.7 variants. Spike-specific TCR breadth and depth rose significantly after two AZD1222 doses compared with day 0 and with MenACWY recipients. CD4 TCRs associated with the vaccine covered the entire spike protein, and the dominant responses were in regions 160-218 and 743-854. No day 14 peak-response samples were available, so repertoires were characterized only after the peak T cell response. Conclusions about previously exposed vaccinees were limited because only five to seven AZD1222 recipients were SARS-CoV-2 seropositive at baseline. Most participants were white British and females outnumbered males, and the authors suggested that clonal diversity may have been underestimated.

From the germline V gene, CDR1 is SGHTA and CDR2 is FQGNSA. The CDR3 contains 14 residues, cysteine and phenylalanine counted. CDR3 DNA is the only sequence kept; it has 42 bases, read in frame from the first base. Relative to germline, V is 4 bases shorter and J is 7 bases shorter, with 11 bases between their ends. A few counts support this clone. The antigen this receptor binds is unknown. No base-level quality is on record; no much larger clone is a single base apart. This TCR came from an adult who received the AZD1222 COVID-19 vaccine. This sequence uses TRBV7-2 and TRBJ1-6, and possibly TRBD1, on 5 matching bases. Sequenced here: peripheral blood, sampled 28 days after the second AZD1222 dose. This receptor carries the CDR3 CASSSRVGNSPLHF. At the DNA level, the sequence is TGTGCCAGCAGCTCCAGGGTAGGGAATTCACCCCTCCACTTT. With the portions outside the CDR3 filled from the reference TRBV7-2 and TRBJ1-6 genes, the complete variable region becomes GAGVSQSPSNKVTEKGKDVELRCDPISGHTALYWYRQSLGQGLEFLIYFQGNSAPDKSGLPSDRFSAERTGGSVSTLTIQRTQQEDSAVYLCASSSRVGNSPLHFGNGTRLTVT.